One T cell receptor beta chain is described in this entry. This clone has at least ten counts. Its recognized antigen is unknown. No much larger clone exists at a distance of one base, and base qualities are not known. This specimen belongs to a study of blood T cell repertoires in COVID-19 (dated by TCRdb to 2018 to 2021). Background for the entire study: Collaborator samples came from the United States, Italy and Spain and covered acute and convalescent phases of COVID-19. The samples were drawn from the first 160 participants of the ongoing ImmuneRACE study and from roughly 1,300 subjects provided by 6 global collaborators. The sample metadata nearly always contained a de-identified subject ID, COVID-19 status, age in years and sex. The repertoires were made available in a free public database intended to serve as a resource for research on the immune response to SARS-CoV-2. The dataset comprised deeply sampled blood TCRbeta repertoires from subjects exposed to, actively infected with, or recovered from COVID-19. The material from the prospective study consisted of cDNA or gDNA derived from T cells, B-cell-depleted T cells, or PBMCs. Where available, HLA class I and class II types were taken from metadata supplied by the sample provider and were not determined by assay-based typing. General study outcomes and caveats: The amount of clinical and demographic metadata varied by source and participant and was provided uncurated.

The immunoSEQ Assay, a bias-controlled multiplex PCR, was used to amplify TCRbeta CDR3 regions from genomic DNA. The published analysis was carried out like this. Nucleated cell counts per sample were estimated from amplification of reference gene primers within the assay. To quantify the absolute abundance of each unique TCRbeta CDR3 rearrangement, sequence reads were collapsed and filtered. Productive Simpson clonality was computed per sample as the square root of Simpson's diversity index over productive rearrangements. Entries here come from immuneACCESS through TCRdb and include only in-frame sequences with V and J called. Some clones fail to appear in such tables; in the studies checked, an unresolved V gene covers under half of the shortfall, and the cause of the remainder is unknown. V and J calls and clone size are those listed in that table; D and trimming were worked out from the DNA. A total of a few hundred thousand clones appear in this sample, 84% of them only once. The ten most abundant clones make up approximately 6.2% of the sample.

The CDR3 measures 16 amino acids from cysteine to phenylalanine. Only the CDR3 portion is preserved as DNA: 48 bases, with reading frame beginning at the first base. Trimmed from V: 5 bases; trimmed from J: 5 bases; junction bases lacking a gene match: 6. The germline V gene specifies MNHEY as CDR1 and SVGEGT as CDR2. Participants in the prospective study were aged roughly 18 to 90 years, lived in 20 to 25 United States geographic areas, and enrolled through a virtual design. In the prospective study, participants were assigned to cohorts based on the clinical history participants reported in a screening survey and a study questionnaire. Recovered participants in ImmuneRACE Cohort 3 were defined by two consecutive negative NP/OP PCR tests, clearance by a healthcare professional, or resolution of symptoms. In the prospective study, whole blood, serum and a nasopharyngeal or oropharyngeal swab were collected from each participant by mobile phlebotomists. Over an approximately 2-month period, participants in the prospective study had the option of providing additional blood draws and questionnaires. Before DNA extraction, blood samples from the prospective study were shipped at room temperature or frozen.

The specimen sequenced was PBMCs or T cells enriched from blood (not recorded which). The sequence was obtained from a woman in her forties who had recovered from COVID-19. The V and J segments used are TRBV6-2 or TRBV6-3 and TRBJ2-2, with TRBD1 matching 12 junction bases. CDR3 loop: CASSPRDRGRTGELFF. The sequenced DNA is TGTGCCAGCAGTCCCCGGGACAGGGGGCGGACCGGGGAGCTGTTTTTT.